Presented here are 8 T cell receptor beta chains from one specimen sequenced in a study of CD8 T cells in Susac syndrome. After extraction with the RNeasy kit, roughly 0.5 to 1 ug of the RNA was reverse transcribed using random hexamers. MiXCR, applied by TCRdb to the immunoSEQ multiplex PCR reads, yields one record per CDR3 protein. The sample contains a few hundred thousand distinct CDR3 sequences, about 95% of which appear only once. Material: CD4+ T cells from PBMCs. The receptor source for this set is a human donor with multiple sclerosis.

J is TRBJ2-1 and V is TRBV20-1, with D possibly called TRBD1 or TRBD2 (6 bases each). The germline gives CDR1 DFQATT, CDR2 SNEGSKA (reference sequence). The V gene lost 4 bases and the J gene lost 4 bases, with 11 bases spanning the gap. This CDR3 comprises 13 residues. The DNA of the CDR3 is TGCAGTGCTAACAGGGAGGCGTACAATGAGCAGTTCTTC. It specifies CSANREAYNEQFF.

The chain couples TRBV12-3 or TRBV12-4 to TRBJ2-7; D is possibly TRBD1 or TRBD2 (5 bases each). The CDR3 consists of 13 residues. With 6 bases removed from V and 9 bases from J, the gap between germline ends came to 18 bases. The CDR3 DNA reads as TGTGCCAGCAGAACAGCCGGGACCCAAGTGCAGTACTTC. Protein product: CASRTAGTQVQYF.

V is TRBV27 and J is TRBJ2-3; D may match TRBD1 or TRBD2 (6 bases each). The CDR3 consists of 15 residues. V was cut by 1 base and J by 6 bases, with 14 bases left in between. Germline lookup yields CDR1 MNHEY and CDR2 SMNVEV (reference sequence). The CDR3 protein is CASSLFAIGGDTQYF. CDR3 DNA: TGTGCCAGCAGTTTATTTGCCATAGGGGGGGATACGCAGTATTTT.

The chain uses TRBV29-1 and TRBJ2-1; 8 nucleotides agree with TRBD2. The junction had 7 bases not matched to a gene; V was cut back by 6 bases and J by 9 bases. Germline assignment: CDR1 SQVTM and CDR2 ANQGSEA. This CDR3 has 12 residues. CDR3 in DNA: TGCAGCGTCGGGAGGGCGGGCGTTGAGCAGTTCTTC. Translating gives CSVGRAGVEQFF.

This sequence joins TRBV20-1 and TRBJ1-5; a possible D gene is TRBD1 (5 bases). This CDR3 is built from 14 residues. In germline, CDR1 is DFQATT, CDR2 SNEGSKA (reference sequence). V was cut by 3 bases and J by 2 bases, with 11 bases left in between. The CDR3 protein is CSASRGIGNQPQHF. The CDR3 nucleotides are TGCAGTGCTAGTCGGGGGATAGGCAATCAGCCCCAGCATTTT.

The chain combines TRBV10-3 with TRBJ2-5; no clear D gene. The CDR3 totals 13 residues. V gave up 4 bases and J gave up 5 bases, with 11 bases separating them. The germline V gene has CDR1 ENHRY and CDR2 SYGVKD. The DNA for the CDR3 is TGTGCCATCAGTGGCTCGCGTGGGGAGACCCAGTACTTC. This encodes CAISGSRGETQYF.

V gene TRBV30 combines with J gene TRBJ2-1, with a possible D match to TRBD2 (7 bases). The V end lost 0 bases, the J end lost 9 bases, and 12 bases lay between the germline ends. Per the germline V gene, CDR1 is GTSNPN and CDR2 is SVGIG (reference sequence). The CDR3 consists of 13 residues. DNA of the CDR3: TGTGCCTGGAGTGTAGGGGGGGCAGTTGAGCAGTTCTTC. This encodes CAWSVGGAVEQFF.

This clonotype came up once. The chain recombines TRBV3-1 with TRBJ1-1, with 9 bases identical to TRBD1. This CDR3 has 13 amino acids. The germline CDR1 and CDR2 sequences are LGHDT and YNNKEL (reference sequence). J lost 6 bases, V lost 4 bases, and 3 bases had no gene match. The CDR3 nucleotides read TGTGCCAGCAGCCCAGGACAGGGGTCTGAAGCTTTCTTT. It translates to CASSPGQGSEAFF.